One sample yielded the 8 T cell receptor beta chains listed below, sequenced in a study of blood T cell repertoires in COVID-19. Sequencing used immunoSEQ multiplex PCR; TCRdb keeps in-frame clones, though not all of them. The sample carries roughly 140,000 clones, approximately 90% recorded once. Source material: PBMCs or T cells enriched from blood (not recorded which). Receptor source: a woman between 25 and 40 years old with acute COVID-19.

The V gene is TRBV18, the J gene TRBJ1-5; D is possibly TRBD1 (6 bases). V gave up 6 bases and J gave up 4 bases, with 19 bases separating them. Germline CDR1 reads KGHSH; CDR2 reads LQKENI. This CDR3 contains 16 residues. DNA for the CDR3: TGTGCCAGCTCGAATACAGGGTTAACGTTAAATCAGCCCCAGCATTTT. Translating it yields CASSNTGLTLNQPQHF.

Only one count was recorded for this clone. This chain uses TRBV4-2 with TRBJ2-5; 11 bases fit TRBD2. V lost 1 base to trimming and J lost 0 bases; unmatched junction nucleotides: 4. In germline, CDR1 is LGHNA, CDR2 YNFKEQ. This CDR3 is built from 17 residues. CDR3 sequence reads: CASSQGTSGSNQETQYF. The CDR3 DNA reads TGTGCCAGCAGCCAAGGTACTAGCGGGAGTAACCAAGAGACCCAGTACTTC.

This clone has only one observation. The chain carries TRBV9 and TRBJ2-3, with D possibly TRBD2 on 6 matching bases. The CDR3 extends over 15 amino acids. Between the trimmed V and J ends, which lost 4 bases and 1 base, there was a span of 13 bases. Germline loops: CDR1 SGDLS, CDR2 YYNGEE. In nucleotides, the CDR3 is TGTGCCAGCAGCCCTAGCGCCTACCGCACAGATACGCAGTATTTT. Its protein product is CASSPSAYRTDTQYF. The entire variable domain, with the rest obtained from reference TRBV9 and TRBJ2-3, is as follows: DSGVTQTPKHLITATGQRVTLRCSPRSGDLSVYWYQQSLDQGLQFLIQYYNGEERAKGNILERFSAQQFPDLHSELNLSSLELGDSALYFCASSPSAYRTDTQYFGPGTRLTVL.

The chain recombines TRBV4-3 with TRBJ1-2, with a possible D match to TRBD1 (5 bases). Trimming removed 4 bases from V and 2 bases from J, with 8 bases in between. Germline CDR1 is LGHNA and CDR2 is YSLEER. The CDR3 totals 13 residues. The CDR3 nucleotides read TGCGCCAGCAGCCTCGACAGAAACTATGGCTACACCTTC. Translating gives CASSLDRNYGYTF.

The table lists this clone with a few counts. V is TRBV5-4 and J is TRBJ1-4; 9 nucleotides match TRBD1. Germline V gene lookup returns CDR1 SGHNT and CDR2 YYREEE (reference sequence). The CDR3 length is 15 residues. Unmatched junction bases numbered 6, after V lost 4 bases and J lost 5 bases. As DNA, the CDR3 is TGTGCCAGCAGCGGAACCGGGACAGGGAATGAAAAACTGTTTTTT. Translation: CASSGTGTGNEKLFF.

The chain is built from TRBV5-6 and TRBJ1-5, with D possibly being TRBD1 (5 bases). Germline CDR1 and CDR2: SGHDT and YYEEEE. The CDR3 length is 18 residues. V was clipped by 4 bases and J by 4 bases, with 24 bases between them. CDR3 DNA sequence: TGTGCCAGCAGCCCAGGCGGGGGTTGGAAAATGGGAAATCAGCCCCAGCATTTT. It yields the protein CASSPGGGWKMGNQPQHF. The whole variable domain, filled in from reference TRBV5-6 and TRBJ1-5, reads DAGVTQSPTHLIKTRGQQVTLRCSPKSGHDTVSWYQQALGQGPQFIFQYYEEEERQRGNFPDRFSGHQFPNYSSELNVNALLLGDSALYLCASSPGGGWKMGNQPQHFGDGTRLSIL.

J is TRBJ2-1 and V is TRBV3-1 (or the pseudogene TRBV3-2), with D possibly matching TRBD2 (6 bases). The germline V gene has CDR1 LGHDT and CDR2 YNNKEL (reference sequence). Between the trimmed V and J ends, which lost 1 base and 5 bases, there was a span of 12 bases. The CDR3 is 15 residues long. The CDR3 nucleotides are TGTGCCAGCAGCCAAGCCGGGACTCGAAACAATGAGCAGTTCTTC. This translates into CASSQAGTRNNEQFF.

The rearrangement uses TRBV19 and TRBJ2-1; 13 bases agree with TRBD2. J gave up 3 bases and V 8 bases, and 10 bases lay outside the gene matches. The germline V gene encodes CDR1 LNHDA and CDR2 SQIVND (reference sequence). This CDR3 is built from 17 residues. The CDR3 region is CASSGLAGAFGYNEQFF. The CDR3 DNA reads TGTGCCAGTTCCGGACTAGCGGGAGCCTTCGGCTACAATGAGCAGTTCTTC.